This T cell receptor beta chain was identified in a study of T cells in Graves' hyperthyroidism and ophthalmopathy (dated by TCRdb to between 2018 and 2021). Context from the whole study: Peripheral blood was sampled at the time of initial diagnosis, prior to any treatment. A discovery cohort of roughly 96 patients, roughly 43 with Graves' ophthalmopathy and 57 with stable Graves' hyperthyroidism, was used to find distinguishing TCR V-J signatures. Prospective prediction of ophthalmopathy was tested in an independent validation cohort of 18 to 20 hyperthyroidism patients and some 17 patients who later progressed to ophthalmopathy. The approximately 90 discovery patients were randomly split 7:3 into training and test sets. The study also compared thyroid tissue and blood T-cell repertoires from more than five Graves' hyperthyroidism patients. After sampling, hyperthyroidism patients received methimazole starting at 30 mg daily, and ophthalmopathy patients received high-dose intravenous methylprednisolone. The paper reports TCR Vbeta CDR3 sequencing of roughly 140 peripheral blood samples: approximately 41 ophthalmopathy, roughly 80 hyperthyroidism and roughly 17 progressor patients. Summary of the overall study and its limitations: Sample size was not statistically predetermined, and investigators were not blinded to group allocation. During validation, the model predicted progression to ophthalmopathy a median of roughly 7.1 months ahead of onset, with approximately 71% sensitivity and 72.22% specificity. Most expanded thyroid clonotypes (frequency above 0.001) were also detected in blood, suggesting blood repertoires may reflect thyroid immune responses. A 13 V-J signature model separated ophthalmopathy from stable hyperthyroidism, with around 88% sensitivity and about 81% specificity in cross-validation and 80%/75% in testing.

TCR beta CDR3 regions were amplified from RNA transcripts. The TCR CDR3 was subjected to a first round of RT-PCR using the HTBI primer set and the Qiagen OneStep RT-PCR kit. The libraries were constructed in a second round of multiplex PCR and then size-selected and purified. Sequencing of the libraries was done on an Illumina HiSeq2000 using paired-end 100 bp reads. The paper's data handling went like this. SOAPnuke was used to process the raw data, removing reads that contained adapters or uncalled bases, had a mean Phred below 15, or lacked an exact match to the constant primer or identifier. COPE v1.2.5 was used to merge high-quality paired reads, and clonotypes were defined as unique nucleotide sequences. Clonotypes were aligned to IMGT TRBV, TRBD and TRBJ reference segments using MiTCR v1.1. The analysis was restricted to V-J combinations with a frequency above 0.0001, which together covered approximately 99% of the repertoires. The TCS score was defined as the ratio of F50 (clonal expansion) to E x V (chaos), calculated using BLOSUM62-based TCRdist between CDR3 peptides within each V-J. Welch's t-statistics and random forest reduced fewer than 600 V-J features to fewer than 15, which were used in a naive Bayes classifier (R e1071). TCRdb ran its own pipeline on the public reads, namely fastp trimming at Q25 and MiXCR clone calling, and kept in-frame beta chains. Rows with one shared CDR3 protein collapse into an entry with the most common genes and DNA. The authors' filters were not applied to this entry. The sample table records 650,000 to 850,000 distinct CDR3 sequences; around a sixth of these occur just once. Clones ranked in the top ten supply roughly a sixth of the sample.

There are many counts of this clonotype. What this receptor recognizes is not known. Base qualities are not at hand, and no much larger clone is one base apart. V loses 8 bases at its end and J loses 4 bases; junction bases beyond the gene matches: 7. CDR3 length: 16 amino acids, cysteine to phenylalanine. The only DNA kept is the CDR3, 48 bases in frame from the first base. The germline V gene encodes CDR1 SNHLY and CDR2 FYNNEI. Hyperthyroidism patients were aged 18 to 65 years and newly diagnosed, with disease duration of less than 2 months. Patients with uncontrolled infections, other autoimmune diseases, pregnancy or lactation were excluded. Diagnoses were established on the basis of clinical symptoms, serum thyroxine and TRAb, thyroid ultrasound, and orbital computed tomography. Blood from progressor patients was drawn when they were first diagnosed with hyperthyroidism, before any ophthalmopathy symptoms appeared. PBMCs were isolated from 10 ml of fresh peripheral blood by Ficoll-Paque density gradient centrifugation. Patients classed as progressors first received a Graves' hyperthyroidism diagnosis and then went on to develop ophthalmopathy during follow-up. Trizol reagent was used to extract total RNA, and RNA quality was then checked on an Agilent 2100 Bioanalyzer.

This TCR derives from a woman aged 45-59 years with Graves' hyperthyroidism that later progressed to Graves' ophthalmopathy. The sample consisted of blood. The V and J genes are TRBV2 and TRBJ2-3; 15 bases in between match TRBD2. The CDR3: CASGLAGGPRADTQYF. The bases read TGTGCCAGCGGACTAGCGGGGGGGCCGAGAGCAGATACGCAGTATTTT.